This TCR beta chain was recorded in a study of cytomegalovirus exposure and HLA in healthy donors. Overall study findings and caveats: TCR beta chains numbering more than 150 were designated cytomegalovirus-associated. The TCR clusters that emerged in the first cohort tended, a later analysis found, to co-occur in the 120 or so validation repertoires. Usually a TCR sequence was rare, but some public TCRs were found in many donors. A few CMV-associated chains were confirmed in vitro to be specific for CMV antigens.

This clone was seen only a few times. Its target is not known. Different DNA sequences within this sample yield the same CDR3. Sequenced by immunoSEQ multiplex PCR; TCRdb stores in-frame clones only, minus some. Of about 150,000 clones listed, approximately 90% are singletons. Trimming cost V 4 bases and J 3 bases, with 9 bases left between them. Germline CDR1 SQVTM, CDR2 ANQGSEA. The CDR3 has 12 residues. The TCR comes from a man aged 18 to 35 in good health and CMV-seronegative. This chain uses TRBV29-1 with TRBJ1-1; D is unclear. The sample was PBMCs. The CDR3, as DNA: TGCAGCGTTGCCCGGGGAGACACTGAAGCTTTCTTT. Protein: CSVARGDTEAFF.